What follows are 11 T cell receptor beta chains derived from one specimen sequenced in a study of T cells after yellow fever vaccination. MiXCR, applied by TCRdb to the 5' RACE reads, yields one record per CDR3 protein. The repertoire holds about 400,000 distinct CDR3 sequences, over 5% seen once, with 15% in the top ten. The input for sequencing was PBMCs, taken 5 days after the yellow fever booster vaccination. Receptors were obtained from a man between 25 and 39 years old who received the YFV17D yellow fever vaccine.

J is TRBJ2-1 and V is TRBV10-3; 9 bases align to TRBD2. The V gene's germline CDR1 is ENHRY and CDR2 SYGVKD. CDR3 length equals 15 residues. Germline trimming cut 7 bases from V and 10 bases from J; bases unmatched to any gene: 14. The CDR3 DNA reads TGTGCCATCAACGATGGGACTAGCTCCCTTCAGGAGCAGTTCTTC. Translation: CAINDGTSSLQEQFF.

The sample holds many counts of this clonotype. This rearrangement joins TRBV12-3 or TRBV12-4 to TRBJ1-2; 10 positions match TRBD1. The junction had 5 bases not matched to a gene; V was cut back by 5 bases and J by 5 bases. This CDR3 has 14 amino acids. The CDR3: CASSPGTGVYGYTF. The CDR3 bases are TGTGCCAGCAGTCCCGGGACAGGGGTATATGGCTACACCTTC.

The CDR3, as DNA: TGTGCCTGGAGTTATTGGGAAATGAACACTGAAGCTTTCTTT. It yields the protein CAWSYWEMNTEAFF. This rearrangement joins TRBV30 to TRBJ1-1, with D unresolved. The CDR3 has 14 residues. V lost 2 bases and J 0 bases, leaving 10 bases between the germline ends. The germline CDR1 and CDR2 sequences are GTSNPN and SVGIG (reference sequence).

This clonotype showed up many times. The chain links TRBV20-1 to TRBJ2-5; D is ambiguous. Germline values: CDR1 DFQATT, CDR2 SNEGSKA (reference sequence). The germline V and J ends were trimmed by 3 bases and 3 bases, with 17 bases remaining between them. This CDR3 is 15 amino acids long. The DNA of the CDR3 is TGCAGTGCTAGTTCCCGTCCGACACTTGAAGAGACCCAGTACTTC. This codes for CSASSRPTLEETQYF.

This clonotype was seen a few times. The gene calls are TRBV29-1 and TRBJ2-1, with 12 bases identical to TRBD2. The junction had 12 bases not matched to a gene; V was cut back by 1 base and J by 2 bases. The CDR3 extends over 19 amino acids. The germline V gene encodes CDR1 SQVTM and CDR2 ANQGSEA. The CDR3 reads CSVEGPPSGREVPYNEQFF. The CDR3 DNA reads TGCAGCGTTGAAGGACCCCCTAGCGGGAGGGAAGTACCCTACAATGAGCAGTTCTTC.

V and J are TRBV5-4 and TRBJ1-3, with 10 bases matching TRBD1. V lost 4 bases, J lost 2 bases, and 6 bases stayed unmatched. This CDR3 region has 16 residues. Germline loops: CDR1 SGHNT, CDR2 YYREEE (reference sequence). This CDR3 is CASSLAGTGAGNTIYF. CDR3 coding DNA: TGTGCCAGCAGCCTAGCCGGGACAGGGGCTGGAAACACCATATATTTT.

This clonotype was observed many times. The V call is TRBV29-1, the J call TRBJ2-7; D is perhaps TRBD1 or TRBD2 (6 bases each). Germline lookup yields CDR1 SQVTM and CDR2 ANQGSEA. V shed 3 bases and J shed 5 bases, with 8 bases lying between them. This CDR3 has 11 residues. The CDR3 sequence: CSVDGGHEQYF. Written as DNA, the CDR3 is TGCAGCGTTGACGGGGGCCACGAGCAGTACTTC.

This chain joins TRBV4-2 and TRBJ2-7; unclear D gene. The CDR3 runs 14 residues. Trimming removed 1 base from V and 6 bases from J, with 13 bases in between. Germline-derived CDR1 and CDR2 are LGHNA and YNFKEQ. CDR3 loop: CASSQGWDFSEQYF. As DNA, the CDR3 is TGTGCCAGCAGCCAAGGATGGGATTTTTCCGAGCAGTACTTC.

This clonotype showed up many times. This chain links TRBV20-1 with TRBJ1-1; D uncertain. The CDR3 totals 13 residues. CDR1 and CDR2 from the germline V gene are DFQATT and SNEGSKA (reference sequence). V shed 6 bases and J shed 1 base, with 12 bases lying between them. Here the CDR3 reads CSAPRRGNTEAFF. CDR3 sequence (DNA): TGCAGTGCCCCTAGGCGGGGGAACACTGAAGCTTTCTTT.

The rearrangement links TRBV7-2 to TRBJ1-1; D unresolved. The V gene lost 2 bases and the J gene lost 7 bases, with 5 bases spanning the gap. The germline gives CDR1 SGHTA, CDR2 FQGNSA. This CDR3 region has 11 residues. Here the CDR3 reads CASSLLSEAFF. CDR3 nucleotides: TGTGCCAGCAGCTTATTAAGTGAAGCTTTCTTT.

This clonotype came up many times. This chain links TRBV4-2 with TRBJ2-1; D possibly corresponds to TRBD1 (6 bases). CDR1 LGHNA and CDR2 YNFKEQ come from the germline V gene. The CDR3 length is 15 residues. V was shortened by 2 bases and J by 5 bases, with 13 bases between the two germline ends. CDR3 coding DNA: TGTGCCAGCAGCCAACTAATAAGACAGGACAATGAGCAGTTCTTC. Residues: CASSQLIRQDNEQFF.